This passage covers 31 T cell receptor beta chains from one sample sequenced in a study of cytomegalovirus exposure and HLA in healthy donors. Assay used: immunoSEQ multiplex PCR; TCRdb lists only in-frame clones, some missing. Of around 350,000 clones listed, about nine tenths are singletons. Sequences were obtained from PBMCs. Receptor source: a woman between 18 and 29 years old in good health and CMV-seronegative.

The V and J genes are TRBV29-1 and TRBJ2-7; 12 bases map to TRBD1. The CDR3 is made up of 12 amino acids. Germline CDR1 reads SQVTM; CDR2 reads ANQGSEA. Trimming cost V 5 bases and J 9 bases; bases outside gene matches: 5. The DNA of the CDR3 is TGCAGCGTTCCGGGACAGGGGGCGGTGCAGTACTTC. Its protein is CSVPGQGAVQYF.

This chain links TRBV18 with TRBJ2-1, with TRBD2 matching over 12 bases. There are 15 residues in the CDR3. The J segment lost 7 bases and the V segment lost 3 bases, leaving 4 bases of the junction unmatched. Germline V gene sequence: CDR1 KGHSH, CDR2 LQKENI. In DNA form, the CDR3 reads TGTGCCAGCTCACCTGAACTAGCGGGAGGTAATGAGCAGTTCTTC. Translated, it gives CASSPELAGGNEQFF.

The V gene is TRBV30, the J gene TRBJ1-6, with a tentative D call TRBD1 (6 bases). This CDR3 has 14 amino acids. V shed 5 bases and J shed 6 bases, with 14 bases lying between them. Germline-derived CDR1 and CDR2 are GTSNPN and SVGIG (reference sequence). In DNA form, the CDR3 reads TGTGCCTGGCAACAGGGAAGCAGTAATTCACCCCTCCACTTT. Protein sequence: CAWQQGSSNSPLHF.

As DNA, the CDR3 is TGCGCCAGCAGCATCGGACAGGGAAGTAGGGAGACCCAGTACTTC. Its protein is CASSIGQGSRETQYF. This chain connects TRBV5-1 to TRBJ2-5, with TRBD1 matching over 8 bases. Unmatched junction bases numbered 10, after V lost 4 bases and J lost 5 bases. Germline loops: CDR1 SGHRS, CDR2 YFSETQ. This CDR3 is built from 15 residues.

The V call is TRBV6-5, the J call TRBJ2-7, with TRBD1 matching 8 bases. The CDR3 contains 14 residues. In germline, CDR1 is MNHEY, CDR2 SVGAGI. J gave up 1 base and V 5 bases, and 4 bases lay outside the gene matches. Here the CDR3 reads CASSTDRGSYEQYF. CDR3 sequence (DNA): TGTGCCAGCAGTACCGACAGGGGATCCTACGAGCAGTACTTC.

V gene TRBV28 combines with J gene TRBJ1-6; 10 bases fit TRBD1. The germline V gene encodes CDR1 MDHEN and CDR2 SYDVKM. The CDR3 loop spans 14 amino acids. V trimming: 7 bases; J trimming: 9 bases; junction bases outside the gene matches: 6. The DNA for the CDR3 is TGTGCCAGCACCGGGACAGGGGACGCTTCACCCCTCCACTTT. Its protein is CASTGTGDASPLHF.

CDR3 residues: CASSESWRGSTDTQYF. The DNA for the CDR3 is TGTGCCAGCAGTGAATCATGGAGAGGGAGCACAGATACGCAGTATTTT. The chain is built from TRBV25-1 and TRBJ2-3; TRBD2 might be the D (5 bases). CDR3 length: 16 amino acids. Germline V lookup: CDR1 MGHDK, CDR2 SYGVNS. V lost 1 base to trimming and J lost 0 bases, with 11 bases between them.

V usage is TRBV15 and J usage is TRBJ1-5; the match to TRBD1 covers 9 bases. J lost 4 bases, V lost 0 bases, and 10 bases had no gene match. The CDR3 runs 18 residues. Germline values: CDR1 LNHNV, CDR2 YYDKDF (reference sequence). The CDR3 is CATSRDPGQGYSNQPQHF. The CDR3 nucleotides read TGTGCCACCAGCAGAGATCCCGGACAGGGGTATTCGAATCAGCCCCAGCATTTT. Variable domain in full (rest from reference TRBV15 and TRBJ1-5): DAMVIQNPRYQVTQFGKPVTLSCSQTLNHNVMYWYQQKSSQAPKLLFHYYDKDFNNEADTPDNFQSRRPNTSFCFLDIRSPGLGDTAMYLCATSRDPGQGYSNQPQHFGDGTRLSIL.

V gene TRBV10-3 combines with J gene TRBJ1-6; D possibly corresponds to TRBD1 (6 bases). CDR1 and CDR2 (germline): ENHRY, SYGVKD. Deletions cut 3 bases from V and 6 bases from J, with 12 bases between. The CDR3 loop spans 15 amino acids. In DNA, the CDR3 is TGTGCCATCAGTGAACTGGCAGGGGCTAATTCACCCCTCCACTTT. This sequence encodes CAISELAGANSPLHF.

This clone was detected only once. The chain's CDR3 is CASSHAAPYEQYF. DNA of the CDR3: TGTGCCAGCAGCCACGCGGCCCCCTACGAGCAGTACTTC. The J gene is TRBJ2-7, the V gene TRBV27; D remains ambiguous. This CDR3 comprises 13 residues. V was shortened by 6 bases and J by 2 bases, with 11 bases between the two germline ends. Germline V gene sequence: CDR1 MNHEY, CDR2 SMNVEV (reference sequence).

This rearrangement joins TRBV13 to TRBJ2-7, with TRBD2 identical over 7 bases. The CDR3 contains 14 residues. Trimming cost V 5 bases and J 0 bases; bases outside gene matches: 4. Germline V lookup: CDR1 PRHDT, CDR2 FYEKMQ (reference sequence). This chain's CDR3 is CASSVTSASYEQYF. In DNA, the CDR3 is TGTGCCAGCAGCGTCACTAGCGCCTCCTACGAGCAGTACTTC.

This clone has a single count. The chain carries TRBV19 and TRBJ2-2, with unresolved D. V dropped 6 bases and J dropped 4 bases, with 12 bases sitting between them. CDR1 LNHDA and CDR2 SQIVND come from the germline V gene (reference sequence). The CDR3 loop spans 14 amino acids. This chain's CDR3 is CASREQLGTGELFF. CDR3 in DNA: TGTGCCAGTAGGGAACAGCTTGGCACCGGGGAGCTGTTTTTT.

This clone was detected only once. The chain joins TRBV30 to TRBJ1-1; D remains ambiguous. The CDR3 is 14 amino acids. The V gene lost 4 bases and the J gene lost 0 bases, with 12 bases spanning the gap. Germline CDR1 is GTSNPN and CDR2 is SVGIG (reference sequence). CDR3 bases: TGTGCCTGGAAATGGCAGGACTTGAACACTGAAGCTTTCTTT. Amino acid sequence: CAWKWQDLNTEAFF.

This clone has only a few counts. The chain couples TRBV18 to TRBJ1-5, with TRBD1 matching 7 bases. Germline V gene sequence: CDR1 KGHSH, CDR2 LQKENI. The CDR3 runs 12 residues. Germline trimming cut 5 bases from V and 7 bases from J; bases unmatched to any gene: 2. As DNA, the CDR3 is TGTGCCAGCTCAGCAGGGGGACAGCCCCAGCATTTT. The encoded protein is CASSAGGQPQHF.

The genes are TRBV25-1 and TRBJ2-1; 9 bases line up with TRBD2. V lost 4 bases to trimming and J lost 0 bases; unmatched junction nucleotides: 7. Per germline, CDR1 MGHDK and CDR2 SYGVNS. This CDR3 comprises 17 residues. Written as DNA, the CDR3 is TGTGCCAGCAGTGGCGGGGGGGCCGGGAGCTCCTACAATGAGCAGTTCTTC. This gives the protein CASSGGGAGSSYNEQFF.

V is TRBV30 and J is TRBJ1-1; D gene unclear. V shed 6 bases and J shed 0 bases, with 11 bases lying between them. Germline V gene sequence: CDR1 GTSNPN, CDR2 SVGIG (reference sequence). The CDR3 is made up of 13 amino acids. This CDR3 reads CACQKTVNTEAFF. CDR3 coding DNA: TGTGCCTGCCAAAAAACGGTGAACACTGAAGCTTTCTTT.

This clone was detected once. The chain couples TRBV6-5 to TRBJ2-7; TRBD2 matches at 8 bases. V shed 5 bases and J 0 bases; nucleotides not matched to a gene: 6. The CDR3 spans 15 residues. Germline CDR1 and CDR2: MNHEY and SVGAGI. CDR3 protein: CASSPTSGSSYEQYF. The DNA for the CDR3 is TGTGCCAGCAGTCCCACTAGCGGTAGCTCCTACGAGCAGTACTTC.

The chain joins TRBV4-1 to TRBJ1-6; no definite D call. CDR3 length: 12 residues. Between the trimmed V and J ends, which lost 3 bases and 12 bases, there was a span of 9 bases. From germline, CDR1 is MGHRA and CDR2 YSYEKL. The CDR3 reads CASSHGGLPLHF. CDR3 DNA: TGCGCCAGCAGCCACGGCGGATTACCCCTCCACTTT.

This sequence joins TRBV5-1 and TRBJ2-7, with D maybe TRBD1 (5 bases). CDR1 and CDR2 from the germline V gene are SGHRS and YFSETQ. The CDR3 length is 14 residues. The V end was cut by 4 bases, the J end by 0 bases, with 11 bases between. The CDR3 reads CASSEGANSYEQYF. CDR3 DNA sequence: TGCGCCAGCAGCGAAGGGGCGAACTCCTACGAGCAGTACTTC.

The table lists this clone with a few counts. CDR3 in amino acids: CASSLARGDQPQHF. The CDR3 coding sequence is TGTGCCAGCAGTTTAGCACGGGGAGATCAGCCCCAGCATTTT. J is TRBJ1-5 and V is TRBV27, with no clear D. Trimming removed 2 bases from V and 5 bases from J, with 10 bases in between. The length of the CDR3 is 14 residues. Germline V CDR1 and CDR2: MNHEY, SMNVEV (reference sequence).

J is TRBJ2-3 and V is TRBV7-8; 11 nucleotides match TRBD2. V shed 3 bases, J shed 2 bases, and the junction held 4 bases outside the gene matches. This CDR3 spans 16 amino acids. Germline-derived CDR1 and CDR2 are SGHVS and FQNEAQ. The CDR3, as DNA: TGTGCCAGCAGCTTCCTAGCGGGAGGACTCACAGATACGCAGTATTTT. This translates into CASSFLAGGLTDTQYF.

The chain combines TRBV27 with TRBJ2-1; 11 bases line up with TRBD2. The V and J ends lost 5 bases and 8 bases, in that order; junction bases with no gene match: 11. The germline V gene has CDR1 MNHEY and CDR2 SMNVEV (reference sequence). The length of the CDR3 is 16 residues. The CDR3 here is CASSDSTSGSWYEQFF. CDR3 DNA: TGTGCCAGCAGTGACTCAACTAGCGGGAGTTGGTATGAGCAGTTCTTC.

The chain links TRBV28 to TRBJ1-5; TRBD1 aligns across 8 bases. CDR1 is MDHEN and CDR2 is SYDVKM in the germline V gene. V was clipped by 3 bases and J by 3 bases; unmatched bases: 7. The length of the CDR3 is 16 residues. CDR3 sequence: CASSFISTGVNQPQHF. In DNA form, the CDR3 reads TGTGCCAGCAGTTTTATCTCGACAGGGGTCAATCAGCCCCAGCATTTT.

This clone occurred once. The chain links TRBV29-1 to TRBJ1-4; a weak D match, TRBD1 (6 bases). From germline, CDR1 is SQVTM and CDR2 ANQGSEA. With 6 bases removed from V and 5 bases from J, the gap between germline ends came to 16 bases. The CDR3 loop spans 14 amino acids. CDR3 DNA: TGCAGCGTATCCACAGGGTCCCCCAATGAAAAACTGTTTTTT. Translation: CSVSTGSPNEKLFF.

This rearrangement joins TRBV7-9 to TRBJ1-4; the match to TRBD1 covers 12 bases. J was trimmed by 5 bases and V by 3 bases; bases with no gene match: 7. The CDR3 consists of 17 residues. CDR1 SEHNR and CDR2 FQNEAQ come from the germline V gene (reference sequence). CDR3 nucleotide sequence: TGTGCCAGCAGCTTTGGGACAGGGGGCCTCTTAAATGAAAAACTGTTTTTT. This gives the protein CASSFGTGGLLNEKLFF.

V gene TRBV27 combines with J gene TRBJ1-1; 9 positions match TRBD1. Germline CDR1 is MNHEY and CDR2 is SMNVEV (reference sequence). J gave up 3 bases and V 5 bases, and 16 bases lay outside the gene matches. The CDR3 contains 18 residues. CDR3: CASSLTPSGTGRYTEAFF. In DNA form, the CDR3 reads TGTGCCAGCAGTCTAACCCCTTCCGGGACAGGGCGATACACTGAAGCTTTCTTT.

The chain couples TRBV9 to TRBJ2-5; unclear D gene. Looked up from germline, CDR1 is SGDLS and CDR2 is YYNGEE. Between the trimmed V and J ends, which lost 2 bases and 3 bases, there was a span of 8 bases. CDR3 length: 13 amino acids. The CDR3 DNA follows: TGTGCCAGCAGCGTTGAGGCGGAAGAGACCCAGTACTTC. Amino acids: CASSVEAEETQYF.

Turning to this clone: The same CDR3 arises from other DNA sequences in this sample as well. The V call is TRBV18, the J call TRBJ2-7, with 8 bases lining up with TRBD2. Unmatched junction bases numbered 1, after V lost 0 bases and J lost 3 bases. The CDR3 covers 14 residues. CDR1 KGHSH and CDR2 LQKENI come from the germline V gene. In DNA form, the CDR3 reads TGTGCCAGCTCACCACCGAGCGGGAGCTACGAGCAGTACTTC. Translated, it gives CASSPPSGSYEQYF.

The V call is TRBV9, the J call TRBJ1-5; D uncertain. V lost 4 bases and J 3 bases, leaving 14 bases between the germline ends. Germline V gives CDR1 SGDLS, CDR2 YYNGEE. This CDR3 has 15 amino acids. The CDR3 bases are TGTGCCAGCAGCCCCGGACTTTACAACAATCAGCCCCAGCATTTT. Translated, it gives CASSPGLYNNQPQHF.

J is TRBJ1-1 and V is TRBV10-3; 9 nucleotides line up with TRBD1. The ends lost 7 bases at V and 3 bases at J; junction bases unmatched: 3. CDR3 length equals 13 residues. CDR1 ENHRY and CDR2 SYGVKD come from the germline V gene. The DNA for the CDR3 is TGTGCCATCAAACAGGGGGCAGACACTGAAGCTTTCTTT. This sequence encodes CAIKQGADTEAFF.

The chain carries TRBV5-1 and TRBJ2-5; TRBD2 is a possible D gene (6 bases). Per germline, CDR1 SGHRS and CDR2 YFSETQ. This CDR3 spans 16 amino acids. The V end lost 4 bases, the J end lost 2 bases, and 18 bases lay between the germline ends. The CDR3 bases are TGCGCCAGCAGCCCCGAGCCCGCGGGGCTACAAGAGACCCAGTACTTC. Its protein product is CASSPEPAGLQETQYF.